The rows below give T cell receptor beta chains drawn from one sample of a study of shared clonotypes between healthy human individuals. TCRdb's copy holds only in-frame clones and misses some; the assay was immunoSEQ multiplex PCR. The sample contains approximately 980,000 clones, approximately 80% of which appear only once. Sequenced input: memory CD4+ T cells sorted from blood. The receptors derive from a man younger than 30 in good health. The CDR3 runs from the conserved cysteine through the conserved F or W. The order of the fields is J gene, V gene, CDR3 protein.

j_call: TRBJ1-6; v_call: TRBV6-5; cdr3_aa: CASSSPGDYSPLHF
j_call: TRBJ2-5; v_call: TRBV2; cdr3_aa: CASSLSQRDKGGTQYF
j_call: TRBJ1-3; v_call: TRBV7-2; cdr3_aa: CASSRTEGTGNTIYF
j_call: TRBJ1-5; v_call: TRBV18; cdr3_aa: CASSPGVTEPQHF
j_call: TRBJ2-2; v_call: TRBV6-1; cdr3_aa: CASSGLALGTGELFF
j_call: TRBJ2-3; v_call: TRBV10-3; cdr3_aa: CAISDWGDTQYF
j_call: TRBJ2-3; v_call: TRBV7-2; cdr3_aa: CASSLHTTSGSDTQYF
j_call: TRBJ2-5; v_call: TRBV6-6; cdr3_aa: CASNQGGREETQYF
j_call: TRBJ2-2; v_call: TRBV5-6; cdr3_aa: CASSYKLAGVGTGELFF
j_call: TRBJ2-7; v_call: TRBV18; cdr3_aa: CASSPRKAESSYEQYF
j_call: TRBJ2-7; v_call: TRBV5-4; cdr3_aa: CASSRDLNTYEQYF
j_call: TRBJ1-1; v_call: TRBV5-1; cdr3_aa: CASSLNFAEAFF
j_call: TRBJ2-7; v_call: TRBV6-1; cdr3_aa: CASSVGYASSGRAYEQYF
j_call: TRBJ1-2; v_call: TRBV7-9; cdr3_aa: CASSSGQGDRGYTF
j_call: TRBJ2-2; v_call: TRBV5-1; cdr3_aa: CASSLAVHGGELFF
j_call: TRBJ2-3; v_call: TRBV5-1; cdr3_aa: CASSLATGTDTQYF
j_call: TRBJ1-2; v_call: TRBV7-2; cdr3_aa: CASSPGTGRRYTF
j_call: TRBJ2-1; v_call: TRBV10-1; cdr3_aa: CASSERRLRNEQFF
j_call: TRBJ1-2; v_call: TRBV10-3; cdr3_aa: CAISEERQGRYF
j_call: TRBJ2-7; v_call: TRBV28; cdr3_aa: CASSRPTGPHEQYF
j_call: TRBJ2-3; v_call: TRBV30; cdr3_aa: CAWRSGGAPYF
j_call: TRBJ2-1; v_call: TRBV7-9; cdr3_aa: CASADGLAGVNEQFF
j_call: TRBJ2-1; v_call: TRBV18; cdr3_aa: CASSPQLLSSYNEQFF
j_call: TRBJ2-1; v_call: TRBV18; cdr3_aa: CASSPPSTSGRNEQFF
j_call: TRBJ2-2; v_call: TRBV28; cdr3_aa: CATFDRTGELFF
j_call: TRBJ1-3; v_call: TRBV5-1; cdr3_aa: CASSLGVGNTIYF
j_call: TRBJ2-7; v_call: TRBV15; cdr3_aa: CATSRDTSVSYEQYF
j_call: TRBJ2-1; v_call: TRBV5-4; cdr3_aa: CASSLVGTGNNEQFF
j_call: TRBJ1-5; v_call: TRBV19; cdr3_aa: CASDRNSNQPQHF
j_call: TRBJ1-4; v_call: TRBV9; cdr3_aa: CASSVSTGTGAEKLFF
j_call: TRBJ2-4; v_call: TRBV5-1; cdr3_aa: CASSSHAGWEGIQYF
j_call: TRBJ1-3; v_call: TRBV7-2; cdr3_aa: CASSFGQLSAGNTIYF
j_call: TRBJ1-1; v_call: TRBV29-1; cdr3_aa: CSVAQGPEAFF
j_call: TRBJ1-6; v_call: TRBV30; cdr3_aa: CAWTGRNSPLHF
j_call: TRBJ1-2; v_call: TRBV5-4; cdr3_aa: CASSLWGTGVNYGYTF
j_call: TRBJ1-2; v_call: TRBV6-1; cdr3_aa: CASSDLGQRINYGYTF
j_call: TRBJ1-1; v_call: TRBV10-2; cdr3_aa: CASSGGGSYEAFF
j_call: TRBJ2-2; v_call: TRBV6-5; cdr3_aa: CASSYAPTGELFF
j_call: TRBJ1-3; v_call: TRBV4-2; cdr3_aa: CASSHDGTGNSGNTIYF
j_call: TRBJ2-7; v_call: TRBV5-1; cdr3_aa: CASSLGGNSYEQYF
j_call: TRBJ2-2; v_call: TRBV27; cdr3_aa: CATPTEFNGELFF
j_call: TRBJ2-7; v_call: TRBV18; cdr3_aa: CASSQGGNEQYF